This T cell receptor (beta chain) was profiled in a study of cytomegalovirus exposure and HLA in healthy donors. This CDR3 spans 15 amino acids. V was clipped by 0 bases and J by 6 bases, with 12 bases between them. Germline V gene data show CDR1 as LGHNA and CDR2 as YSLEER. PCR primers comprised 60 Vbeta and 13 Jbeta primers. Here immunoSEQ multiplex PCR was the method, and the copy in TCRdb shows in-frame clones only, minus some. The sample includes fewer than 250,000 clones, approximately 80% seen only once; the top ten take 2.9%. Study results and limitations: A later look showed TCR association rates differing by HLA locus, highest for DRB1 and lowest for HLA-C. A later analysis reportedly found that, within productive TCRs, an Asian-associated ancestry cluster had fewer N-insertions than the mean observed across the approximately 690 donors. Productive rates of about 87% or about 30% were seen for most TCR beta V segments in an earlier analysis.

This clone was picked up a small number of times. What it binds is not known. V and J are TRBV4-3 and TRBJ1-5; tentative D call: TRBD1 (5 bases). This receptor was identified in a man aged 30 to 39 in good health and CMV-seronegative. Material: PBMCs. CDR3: CASSQDLRGSQPQHF. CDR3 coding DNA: TGCGCCAGCAGCCAAGATCTGCGGGGGTCTCAGCCCCAGCATTTT.